These 27 T cell receptor beta chains were sequenced from one sample in a study of T cells in localized non-small cell lung cancer. The repertoire was sequenced with immunoSEQ multiplex PCR; TCRdb's copy has only in-frame clones and lacks some. This sample has around 50,000 clones, with approximately 83% found just once. The material sequenced was peripheral blood, taken before any cancer treatment. These receptors were taken from a female donor of 60 years or more with stage II squamous cell lung carcinoma.

This clone was counted only a few times. The chain combines TRBV6-1 with TRBJ2-5; D possibly matches TRBD1 or TRBD2 (6 bases each). CDR1 is MNHNS and CDR2 is SASEGT in the germline V gene. The CDR3 has 15 amino acids. The V gene lost 0 bases and the J gene lost 1 base, with 9 bases spanning the gap. CDR3 protein: CASSEAGGGQETQYF. Here the CDR3 DNA reads TGTGCCAGCAGTGAAGCAGGAGGGGGCCAAGAGACCCAGTACTTC.

This rearrangement joins TRBV27 to TRBJ1-1; D unresolved. Germline V gives CDR1 MNHEY, CDR2 SMNVEV (reference sequence). This CDR3 has 14 residues. Between the trimmed V and J ends, which lost 2 bases and 3 bases, there was a span of 10 bases. Written as DNA, the CDR3 is TGTGCCAGCAGTTTACGCACAGAGCACACTGAAGCTTTCTTT. It is translated as CASSLRTEHTEAFF.

This clone has a single count. The chain employs TRBV7-2 and TRBJ2-3; either TRBD1 or TRBD2 may fit D (7 bases each). This CDR3 has 16 amino acids. Germline loops: CDR1 SGHTA, CDR2 FQGNSA. Between the trimmed V and J ends, which lost 2 bases and 4 bases, there was a span of 16 bases. The DNA for the CDR3 is TGTGCCAGCAGCTTAAACGTGGCAGGGGGGGCAGATACGCAGTATTTT. Translation: CASSLNVAGGADTQYF.

This chain uses TRBV7-3 with TRBJ2-1; 9 nucleotides agree with TRBD2. The germline V gene has CDR1 SGHTA and CDR2 FQGTGA. This CDR3 comprises 19 residues. With 1 base clipped from V and 6 bases from J, the junction kept 16 bases outside the gene matches. The CDR3 spells CASSLIPSGVTPKANEQFF. The CDR3 bases are TGTGCCAGCAGCTTAATACCTAGCGGGGTCACCCCCAAGGCCAATGAGCAGTTCTTC.

The V call is TRBV9, the J call TRBJ1-2; TRBD1 matches at 9 bases. The J segment lost 8 bases and the V segment lost 4 bases, leaving 12 bases of the junction unmatched. The CDR3 contains 15 residues. The germline V gene has CDR1 SGDLS and CDR2 YYNGEE. The CDR3 sequence: CASSTPQGAAWGYTF. In DNA form, the CDR3 reads TGTGCCAGCAGCACCCCACAGGGGGCCGCCTGGGGCTACACCTTC.

The chain couples TRBV7-2 to TRBJ1-1; D ambiguous. Trimming removed 1 base from V and 8 bases from J, with 11 bases in between. The CDR3 is 13 residues long. Germline V gives CDR1 SGHTA, CDR2 FQGNSA. For the CDR3, the DNA is TGTGCCAGCAGCTTAGAGCGCAGACGAGAAGCTTTCTTT. As protein: CASSLERRREAFF.

The genes are TRBV4-2 and TRBJ2-3, with 10 bases matching TRBD2. From germline, CDR1 is LGHNA and CDR2 YNFKEQ. The length of the CDR3 is 17 residues. V dropped 4 bases and J dropped 4; count of bases not matched to a gene: 11. Written as DNA, the CDR3 is TGTGCCAGCAGCCGGGGGAGCGGGGGGGCCAGGTCAGATACGCAGTATTTT. Protein sequence: CASSRGSGGARSDTQYF.

V gene TRBV6-1 combines with J gene TRBJ1-5; D is undetermined. Trimming stripped 2 bases from V and 0 bases from J, with 11 bases between. Looked up from germline, CDR1 is MNHNS and CDR2 is SASEGT. The CDR3 consists of 16 residues. Here the CDR3 DNA reads TGTGCCAGCAGTGAATCGACGGCATATAGCAATCAGCCCCAGCATTTT. Its translation: CASSESTAYSNQPQHF.

The chain uses TRBV6-6 and TRBJ2-2, with D perhaps matching TRBD1 (6 bases). CDR3 length: 16 residues. Trimming shortened V by 5 bases and J by 3 bases, and 16 bases separated the two germline ends. Germline-derived CDR1 and CDR2 are MNHNY and SVGAGI (reference sequence). The CDR3, as DNA: TGTGCCAGCAGTACCCCTACAGGGAGCTACACCGGGGAGCTGTTTTTT. Its protein product is CASSTPTGSYTGELFF.

The V and J genes are TRBV6-1 and TRBJ1-5, with D unresolved. The CDR3 runs to 11 residues. V gave up 0 bases and J gave up 9 bases, with 3 bases separating them. CDR1 and CDR2 (germline): MNHNS, SASEGT. CDR3 sequence: CASSEAPPQHF. The CDR3 DNA sequence: TGTGCCAGCAGTGAAGCACCGCCCCAGCATTTT.

This chain links TRBV9 with TRBJ2-1; 7 bases match TRBD2. Unmatched junction bases numbered 5, after V lost 4 bases and J lost 1 base. In germline, CDR1 is SGDLS, CDR2 YYNGEE. The CDR3 spans 15 residues. This CDR3 is CASSPGEGSYNEQFF. The CDR3 DNA reads TGTGCCAGCAGCCCCGGGGAGGGGTCCTACAATGAGCAGTTCTTC. Looking up the rest from reference TRBV9 and TRBJ2-1 gives the full variable domain: DSGVTQTPKHLITATGQRVTLRCSPRSGDLSVYWYQQSLDQGLQFLIQYYNGEERAKGNILERFSAQQFPDLHSELNLSSLELGDSALYFCASSPGEGSYNEQFFGPGTRLTVL.

The rearrangement uses TRBV5-1 and TRBJ1-1; D remains unclear. Trimming took 4 bases from V and 1 from J, leaving 11 bases between them. CDR3 length: 14 amino acids. CDR1 is SGHRS, CDR2 YFSETQ, per germline. The CDR3 is CASSVQAANTEAFF. CDR3 DNA sequence: TGCGCCAGCAGCGTACAAGCAGCGAACACTGAAGCTTTCTTT. Based on the CDR3 plus reference TRBV5-1 and TRBJ1-1, the full variable domain is KAGVTQTPRYLIKTRGQQVTLSCSPISGHRSVSWYQQTPGQGLQFLFEYFSETQRNKGNFPGRFSGRQFSNSRSEMNVSTLELGDSALYLCASSVQAANTEAFFGQGTRLTVV.

J is TRBJ2-3 and V is TRBV5-4; 10 bases fit TRBD1. The CDR3 consists of 14 residues. Trimming removed 7 bases from V and 1 base from J; junction bases left unmatched: 3. Germline values: CDR1 SGHNT, CDR2 YYREEE (reference sequence). The CDR3 spells CASQGTGGTDTQYF. CDR3 nucleotide sequence: TGTGCCAGCCAGGGGACAGGGGGCACAGATACGCAGTATTTT.

There are a few counts of this clone. The CDR3 is CASSLGQGARGYTF. Written as DNA, the CDR3 is TGTGCCAGCAGCTTGGGACAGGGGGCGCGGGGCTACACCTTC. This chain uses TRBV7-2 with TRBJ1-2, with 12 bases identical to TRBD1. This CDR3 is built from 14 residues. Per the germline V gene, CDR1 is SGHTA and CDR2 is FQGNSA. V was clipped by 3 bases and J by 8 bases; unmatched bases: 4.

This chain links TRBV6-1 with TRBJ1-5; no definite D call. The V and J ends lost 4 bases and 5 bases respectively, with 15 bases between them. Germline values: CDR1 MNHNS, CDR2 SASEGT. The CDR3 runs to 15 residues. The CDR3: CASSGRLSADQPQHF. The DNA of the CDR3 is TGTGCCAGCAGTGGCCGCCTGTCCGCCGATCAGCCCCAGCATTTT.

This clone is labeled as medium-sized. V gene TRBV9 combines with J gene TRBJ2-1; 9 nucleotides line up with TRBD2. Germline V gene sequence: CDR1 SGDLS, CDR2 YYNGEE. The CDR3 contains 16 residues. The V and J ends lost 0 bases and 6 bases, in that order; junction bases with no gene match: 7. This CDR3 is CASSVGPAGGSNEQFF. The CDR3 nucleotides are TGTGCCAGCAGCGTAGGGCCAGCGGGGGGAAGCAATGAGCAGTTCTTC.

The chain is built from TRBV25-1 and TRBJ2-7; D is uncertain. Trimming took off 6 bases at V and 0 bases at J, with 12 bases between the two ends. This CDR3 comprises 14 residues. CDR1 is MGHDK, CDR2 SYGVNS, per germline. This CDR3 reads CASSDDLLSYEQYF. DNA for the CDR3: TGTGCCAGCAGCGATGACCTGCTCTCCTACGAGCAGTACTTC.

J is TRBJ1-5 and V is TRBV6-6; 7 positions match TRBD1. CDR3 length: 13 residues. The germline gives CDR1 MNHNY, CDR2 SVGAGI (reference sequence). The ends lost 6 bases at V and 9 bases at J; junction bases unmatched: 8. The CDR3 loop reads CASRSDRSRPQHF. In nucleotides, the CDR3 is TGTGCCAGCAGATCGGACAGGTCTCGGCCCCAGCATTTT.

The chain carries TRBV2 and TRBJ1-1, with 7 bases that match TRBD1. Germline CDR1 is SNHLY and CDR2 is FYNNEI. Trimming at V came to 7 bases and at J to 7 bases, leaving 21 bases not matched to a gene. This CDR3 comprises 17 residues. The CDR3 region is CASIRGAGGMFGGEAFF. CDR3 sequence (DNA): TGTGCCAGCATTCGGGGGGCAGGGGGAATGTTTGGCGGTGAAGCTTTCTTT.

The chain couples TRBV7-9 to TRBJ1-2, with a possible D match to TRBD1 (5 bases). Germline V gene data show CDR1 as SEHNR and CDR2 as FQNEAQ (reference sequence). CDR3 length: 14 residues. Trimming left V 3 bases short and J 1 base short, with 9 bases between. The CDR3 loop reads CASSFGGFNYGYTF. CDR3 nucleotides: TGTGCCAGCAGCTTCGGGGGGTTTAACTATGGCTACACCTTC.

The chain has TRBV29-1 and TRBJ2-2; D might be TRBD1 (7 bases). The ends were cut back, 2 bases at V and 5 bases at J, with 12 bases in the middle. The CDR3 runs to 14 residues. CDR1 and CDR2 from the germline V gene are SQVTM and ANQGSEA. DNA for the CDR3: TGCAGCGTTGAACCGACAGGGAGGACCGGGGAGCTGTTTTTT. Its protein is CSVEPTGRTGELFF.

V and J are TRBV5-6 and TRBJ2-6, with D possibly TRBD1 on 6 matching bases. This CDR3 contains 16 residues. The V end lost 4 bases, the J end lost 4 bases, and 15 bases lay between the germline ends. Germline CDR1 SGHDT, CDR2 YYEEEE. The CDR3 DNA reads as TGTGCCAGCAGCCCATTACAGGGTTCCGGGGCCAACGTCCTGACTTTC. Translated, it gives CASSPLQGSGANVLTF.

The CDR3 is CASSLRLSYGYTF. CDR3 in DNA: TGTGCCAGCAGCCTGCGGCTATCCTATGGCTACACCTTC. The chain joins TRBV11-1 to TRBJ1-2; no reliable D call. Trimming left V 5 bases short and J 4 bases short, with 11 bases between. CDR3 size: 13 residues. Germline CDR1 SGHAT, CDR2 FQDESV (reference sequence). The full variable domain, rest sourced from reference TRBV11-1 and TRBJ1-2, is EAEVAQSPRYKITEKSQAVAFWCDPISGHATLYWYRQILGQGPELLVQFQDESVVDDSQLPKDRFSAERLKGVDSTLKIQPAELGDSAMYLCASSLRLSYGYTFGSGTRLTVV.

The rearrangement links TRBV6-5 to TRBJ2-7, with D unresolved. The V gene's germline CDR1 is MNHEY and CDR2 SVGAGI. The CDR3 consists of 11 residues. Deletions cut 6 bases from V and 0 bases from J, with 3 bases between. CDR3 in amino acids: CASRISYEQYF. The DNA for the CDR3 is TGTGCCAGCAGGATCTCCTACGAGCAGTACTTC.

This clone was found once. The chain employs TRBV4-2 and TRBJ2-5, with 11 bases matching TRBD1. The J call may be wrong; the DNA end is better matched by TRBJ2-7. There are 16 residues in the CDR3. CDR1 is LGHNA and CDR2 is YNFKEQ in the germline V gene. CDR3 loop: CASSHHEGQGGNEQYF. The CDR3 region has the DNA TGTGCCAGCAGCCACCATGAGGGACAGGGGGGGAACGAGCAGTACTTC.

This rearrangement joins TRBV11-3 to TRBJ1-6; D remains unclear. Looked up from germline, CDR1 is SGHNT and CDR2 is YENEEA. The CDR3 is 13 amino acids. V was clipped by 5 bases and J by 8 bases, with 10 bases between them. This CDR3 is CASSPGPDSPLHF. The DNA of the CDR3 is TGTGCCAGCAGCCCCGGACCGGATTCACCCCTCCACTTT.

This clone is medium-sized (0.01 to 0.1%) within its sample. The V gene is TRBV29-1, the J gene TRBJ2-3, with 10 nucleotides matching TRBD1. Germline assignment: CDR1 SQVTM and CDR2 ANQGSEA. This CDR3 spans 14 amino acids. The V and J ends lost 3 bases and 3 bases, in that order; junction bases with no gene match: 3. The CDR3 loop reads CSVEGQGITDTQYF. In nucleotides, the CDR3 is TGCAGCGTTGAGGGACAGGGGATTACAGATACGCAGTATTTT.